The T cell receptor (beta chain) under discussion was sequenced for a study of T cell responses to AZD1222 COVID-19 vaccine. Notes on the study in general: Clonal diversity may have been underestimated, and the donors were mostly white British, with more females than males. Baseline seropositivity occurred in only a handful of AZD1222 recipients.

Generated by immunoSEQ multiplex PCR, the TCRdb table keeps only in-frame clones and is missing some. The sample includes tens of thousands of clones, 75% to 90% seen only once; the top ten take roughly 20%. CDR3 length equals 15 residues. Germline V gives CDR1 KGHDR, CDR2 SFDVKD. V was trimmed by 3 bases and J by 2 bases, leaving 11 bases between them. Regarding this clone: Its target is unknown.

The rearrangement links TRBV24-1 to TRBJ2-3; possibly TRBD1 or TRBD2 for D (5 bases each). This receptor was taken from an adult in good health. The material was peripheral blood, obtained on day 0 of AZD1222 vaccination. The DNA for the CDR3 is TGTGCCACCAGTGATCCCGGGGCCGACACAGATACGCAGTATTTT. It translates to CATSDPGADTDTQYF.